The 29 T cell receptor beta chains listed next were all sequenced from one sample in a study of blood T cell repertoires in COVID-19. Sequencing was performed with immunoSEQ multiplex PCR; in TCRdb, only in-frame clones are kept and a portion is missing. The sample has 200,000 to 250,000 clones, around four fifths seen once. The source material was peripheral blood. All receptors come from a woman aged 80 or over with COVID-19, enrolled during active disease.

V usage is TRBV3-1 (or the pseudogene TRBV3-2) and J usage is TRBJ2-6; 8 nucleotides line up with TRBD2. The CDR3 is 18 amino acids. CDR1 and CDR2 from the germline V gene are LGHDT and YNNKEL (reference sequence). After removal of 5 bases from V and 4 bases from J, the junction contained 13 bases not matched to a gene. The CDR3 sequence: CASSEGGRGASGANVLTF. Written as DNA, the CDR3 is TGTGCCAGCAGCGAGGGGGGGCGGGGGGCCTCGGGGGCCAACGTCCTGACTTTC.

This clone was recorded only once. The chain couples TRBV29-1 to TRBJ1-2; 9 bases are a match to TRBD1. Germline V lookup: CDR1 SQVTM, CDR2 ANQGSEA. The trim removed 7 bases at V and 4 bases at J, leaving 1 base unmatched. CDR3 length equals 11 residues. The CDR3 coding sequence is TGCAGCGGGGGACAGGGCTATGGCTACACCTTC. This translates into CSGGQGYGYTF.

V usage is TRBV6-5 and J usage is TRBJ2-7, with TRBD1 as a possible D gene (8 bases). V lost 6 bases and J lost 5, with 20 bases in between. Germline V CDR1 and CDR2: MNHEY, SVGAGI. The CDR3 runs to 15 residues. CDR3 sequence (DNA): TGTGCCAGCAGGGATACAGGGGGGGTCCTCCACGAGCAGTACTTC. Translation gives CASRDTGGVLHEQYF.

The rearrangement links TRBV5-1 to TRBJ2-1; 8 nucleotides align to TRBD2. The CDR3 consists of 16 residues. Trimming took 1 base from V and 4 from J; bases not matched to a gene: 7. Per the germline V gene, CDR1 is SGHRS and CDR2 is YFSETQ. CDR3 sequence reads: CASSLRGSGDYNEQFF. The CDR3 coding sequence is TGCGCCAGCAGCTTGAGAGGTAGCGGGGATTACAATGAGCAGTTCTTC.

The table lists this clone with a count of one. The chain carries TRBV15 and TRBJ1-2; 8 positions match TRBD1. V gave up 1 base and J gave up 4 bases; unmatched junction bases: 14. This CDR3 is built from 18 residues. CDR1 LNHNV and CDR2 YYDKDF come from the germline V gene (reference sequence). The CDR3, as DNA: TGTGCCACCAGCAGAGGAGTTGCGGGACAGGCTTCGGGCTATGGCTACACCTTC. Protein sequence: CATSRGVAGQASGYGYTF.

The gene calls are TRBV14 and TRBJ1-1, with D unresolved. Germline V CDR1 and CDR2: SGHDN, FVKESK. V was cut by 0 bases and J by 10 bases, with 18 bases left in between. This CDR3 spans 15 amino acids. CDR3 sequence: CASSQDERRRIGAFF. The CDR3, as DNA: TGTGCCAGCAGCCAAGACGAAAGAAGGAGGATCGGAGCTTTCTTT. The whole variable domain, remainder taken from reference TRBV14 and TRBJ1-1, is EAGVTQFPSHSVIEKGQTVTLRCDPISGHDNLYWYRRVMGKEIKFLLHFVKESKQDESGMPNNRFLAERTGGTYSTLKVQPAELEDSGVYFCASSQDERRRIGAFFGQGTRLTVV.

The chain combines TRBV28 with TRBJ1-2; D remains unclear. Trimming cost V 6 bases and J 7 bases, with 12 bases left between them. This CDR3 has 12 residues. CDR1 and CDR2 from the germline V gene are MDHEN and SYDVKM. The CDR3 nucleotides are TGTGCCAGCAGCCTACTATCAAGTGGCTACACCTTC. Its protein product is CASSLLSSGYTF.

The chain joins TRBV30 to TRBJ1-1; D not resolved. CDR3 length: 13 residues. Trimming took off 4 bases at V and 1 base at J, with 10 bases between the two ends. Germline V gene data show CDR1 as GTSNPN and CDR2 as SVGIG (reference sequence). The CDR3 protein is CAWKASRNTEAFF. The CDR3 coding sequence is TGTGCCTGGAAAGCTAGTAGGAACACTGAAGCTTTCTTT.

CDR3 protein: CASSCRDCQETQYF. The DNA for the CDR3 is TGTGCCAGCAGCTGCCGGGACTGCCAAGAGACCCAGTACTTC. The rearrangement uses TRBV7-2 and TRBJ2-5; D is perhaps TRBD2 (6 bases). The CDR3 spans 14 residues. In germline, CDR1 is SGHTA, CDR2 FQGNSA. Trimming left V 4 bases short and J 1 base short, with 10 bases between.

The chain recombines TRBV3-1 (or the pseudogene TRBV3-2) with TRBJ1-2; 11 nucleotides line up with TRBD1. Germline V gene sequence: CDR1 LGHDT, CDR2 YNNKEL (reference sequence). This CDR3 comprises 19 residues. The V and J ends lost 0 bases and 3 bases, in that order; junction bases with no gene match: 12. In nucleotides, the CDR3 is TGTGCCAGCAGCCAAGATCCTAGGACAGGGGGCGTTTTTGACTATGGCTACACCTTC. It codes for CASSQDPRTGGVFDYGYTF.

V gene TRBV18 combines with J gene TRBJ1-5; 8 bases line up with TRBD1. V gave up 0 bases and J gave up 1 base; unmatched junction bases: 5. Germline loops: CDR1 KGHSH, CDR2 LQKENI. The CDR3 runs to 17 residues. CDR3 amino acids: CASSPPGQGGSNQPQHF. The CDR3 region has the DNA TGTGCCAGCTCACCACCCGGACAGGGAGGCAGCAATCAGCCCCAGCATTTT.

The chain is built from TRBV28 and TRBJ2-7, with D tentatively TRBD1 (5 bases). The CDR3 length is 15 residues. Trimming cost V 7 bases and J 2 bases, with 18 bases left between them. Per germline, CDR1 MDHEN and CDR2 SYDVKM. For the CDR3, the DNA is TGTGCCAGCACCGATCAGGGAAGAGTCCCCTACGAGCAGTACTTC. Translated: CASTDQGRVPYEQYF.

This chain joins TRBV6-5 and TRBJ1-5; 8 nucleotides match TRBD1. The CDR3 consists of 13 residues. CDR1 is MNHEY, CDR2 SVGAGI, per germline. V dropped 6 bases and J dropped 6; count of bases not matched to a gene: 4. The CDR3 here is CASRDRVAQPQHF. The CDR3 nucleotides read TGTGCCAGCAGGGACAGGGTGGCTCAGCCCCAGCATTTT.

The gene calls are TRBV19 and TRBJ1-5; D remains unclear. V was pared by 11 bases and J by 0 bases, with 11 bases between. From germline, CDR1 is LNHDA and CDR2 SQIVND (reference sequence). The CDR3 extends over 13 amino acids. The CDR3 loop is CAERHDSNQPQHF. DNA for the CDR3: TGTGCCGAAAGACACGATAGCAATCAGCCCCAGCATTTT.

The chain links TRBV6-2 or TRBV6-3 to TRBJ1-1, with TRBD1 as a possible D gene (6 bases). This CDR3 is 18 amino acids long. Germline V lookup: CDR1 MNHEY, CDR2 SVGEGT. The V end lost 5 bases, the J end lost 0 bases, and 22 bases lay between the germline ends. The CDR3 bases are TGTGCCAGCAGTACCTTCGGGACAAGGTGGGTGTTGAACACTGAAGCTTTCTTT. Translation gives CASSTFGTRWVLNTEAFF.

This chain joins TRBV6-5 and TRBJ1-1, with TRBD1 as a possible D gene (6 bases). The CDR3 is made up of 15 amino acids. Germline CDR1 and CDR2: MNHEY and SVGAGI. The V end lost 8 bases, the J end lost 0 bases, and 16 bases lay between the germline ends. DNA of the CDR3: TGTGCCAGCGAACCAGGGGAAGCAGTGAACACTGAAGCTTTCTTT. Protein sequence: CASEPGEAVNTEAFF.

CDR3: CASSLFKWATSGELFF. The DNA of the CDR3 is TGTGCCAGCAGCTTATTCAAGTGGGCGACGAGCGGGGAGCTGTTTTTT. The rearrangement links TRBV7-2 to TRBJ2-2, with no clear D. Germline-derived CDR1 and CDR2 are SGHTA and FQGNSA. The CDR3 totals 16 residues. Trimming removed 2 bases from V and 7 bases from J, with 17 bases in between.

Only a few counts were recorded for this clone. V is TRBV5-5 and J is TRBJ1-4, with TRBD1 matching over 9 bases. The CDR3 spans 15 residues. The ends lost 1 base at V and 8 bases at J; junction bases unmatched: 6. CDR1 and CDR2 from the germline V gene are SGHKS and YYEKEE (reference sequence). CDR3 sequence: CASSLSGQGGEKLFF. CDR3 DNA: TGTGCCAGCAGCTTGTCGGGACAGGGAGGAGAAAAACTGTTTTTT.

V is TRBV7-2 and J is TRBJ2-3; TRBD1 might be the D (6 bases). The germline V gene has CDR1 SGHTA and CDR2 FQGNSA. The V end lost 5 bases, the J end lost 4 bases, and 7 bases lay between the germline ends. The CDR3 sequence is 12 residues long. CDR3 in DNA: TGTGCCAGCAGCAACAGGGCAGATACGCAGTATTTT. It translates to CASSNRADTQYF.

The chain uses TRBV7-2 and TRBJ2-7; the D gene is possibly TRBD1 (5 bases). The CDR3 has 15 residues. The V end was cut by 1 base, the J end by 4 bases, with 14 bases between. CDR1 is SGHTA and CDR2 is FQGNSA in the germline V gene. CDR3 coding DNA: TGTGCCAGCAGCTTAGGGCAGGGTAGGAAATACGAGCAGTACTTC. Amino acids: CASSLGQGRKYEQYF. Together with reference TRBV7-2 and TRBJ2-7, the CDR3 gives the full variable domain: GAGVSQSPSNKVTEKGKDVELRCDPISGHTALYWYRQSLGQGLEFLIYFQGNSAPDKSGLPSDRFSAERTGGSVSTLTIQRTQQEDSAVYLCASSLGQGRKYEQYFGPGTRLTVT.

This chain connects TRBV18 to TRBJ1-2; D gene unclear. With 2 bases removed from V and 2 bases from J, the gap between germline ends came to 9 bases. CDR1 is KGHSH, CDR2 LQKENI, per germline. The CDR3 totals 14 residues. CDR3 in DNA: TGTGCCAGCTCACCAGGCAGAGGAAACTATGGCTACACCTTC. Residues: CASSPGRGNYGYTF.

The chain couples TRBV18 to TRBJ1-3; D may be TRBD1 (6 bases). From germline, CDR1 is KGHSH and CDR2 LQKENI. The CDR3 loop spans 16 amino acids. V lost 6 bases and J lost 0, with 15 bases in between. The DNA for the CDR3 is TGTGCCAGCTCGCCTCTCGACAGGAGCTCTGGAAACACCATATATTTT. This codes for CASSPLDRSSGNTIYF.

V usage is TRBV6-2 or TRBV6-3 and J usage is TRBJ2-5, with D tentatively TRBD2 (5 bases). In germline, CDR1 is MNHEY, CDR2 SVGEGT. Trimming removed 2 bases at V and 4 bases at J, with 5 bases between. The CDR3 consists of 12 residues. As DNA, the CDR3 is TGTGCCAGCAGTTACGCGGGAGAGACCCAGTACTTC. Protein: CASSYAGETQYF.

The chain employs TRBV3-1 (or the pseudogene TRBV3-2) and TRBJ2-2; D remains ambiguous. This CDR3 contains 15 residues. The germline V and J ends were trimmed by 0 bases and 2 bases, with 7 bases remaining between them. The germline gives CDR1 LGHDT, CDR2 YNNKEL (reference sequence). The CDR3 sequence: CASSQDPGNTGELFF. DNA for the CDR3: TGTGCCAGCAGCCAAGATCCAGGCAACACCGGGGAGCTGTTTTTT.

This clone was found a few times. The chain couples TRBV2 to TRBJ1-4; 9 bases are shared with TRBD1. The V segment lost 4 bases and the J segment 8 bases; nucleotides outside the gene matches: 5. This CDR3 region has 14 residues. The V gene's germline CDR1 is SNHLY and CDR2 FYNNEI. CDR3: CASSAQGAREKLFF. The CDR3 DNA is TGTGCCAGCAGTGCACAGGGGGCAAGGGAAAAACTGTTTTTT.

This rearrangement joins TRBV2 to TRBJ1-5; D is ambiguous. Germline loops: CDR1 SNHLY, CDR2 FYNNEI. Trimming pared 6 bases from V and 4 bases from J, leaving 13 bases between. The CDR3 totals 14 residues. The DNA for the CDR3 is TGTGCCAGCAGAGCCGGGAGTACAAATCAGCCCCAGCATTTT. Its translation is CASRAGSTNQPQHF.

The chain uses TRBV5-1 and TRBJ1-4; a possible D gene is TRBD1 (5 bases). The length of the CDR3 is 14 residues. Trimming stripped 0 bases from V and 5 bases from J, with 8 bases between. Germline V CDR1 and CDR2: SGHRS, YFSETQ. The CDR3 is CASSLEGINEKLFF. CDR3 DNA: TGCGCCAGCAGCTTGGAGGGGATAAATGAAAAACTGTTTTTT. The full variable domain, completed using reference TRBV5-1 and TRBJ1-4, is KAGVTQTPRYLIKTRGQQVTLSCSPISGHRSVSWYQQTPGQGLQFLFEYFSETQRNKGNFPGRFSGRQFSNSRSEMNVSTLELGDSALYLCASSLEGINEKLFFGSGTQLSVL.

The chain couples TRBV6-2 or TRBV6-3 to TRBJ1-5, with D unresolved. Germline V gives CDR1 MNHEY, CDR2 SVGEGT. The CDR3 is 15 residues long. V lost 2 bases and J lost 8, with 16 bases in between. The CDR3 DNA reads as TGTGCCAGCAGTTACGGCAAGTCTCGTGTGGAGCCCCAGCATTTT. Translating gives CASSYGKSRVEPQHF.

V gene TRBV5-6 combines with J gene TRBJ2-2, with 8 positions matching TRBD2. Trimming took 1 base from V and 5 from J; bases not matched to a gene: 10. The CDR3 has 17 amino acids. The germline gives CDR1 SGHDT, CDR2 YYEEEE. As DNA, the CDR3 is TGTGCCAGCAGCTTGAGCCCTGGGACTAGTGAAACCGGGGAGCTGTTTTTT. Encoded protein: CASSLSPGTSETGELFF.